The 13 T cell receptor beta chains listed next were all sequenced from one sample in a study of blood T cell repertoires in COVID-19. The assay was immunoSEQ multiplex PCR, and TCRdb's table has in-frame clones only and misses some. The sample includes about 80,000 clones, about four fifths of them seen just once. The sample comprised peripheral blood. Receptors were obtained from a woman between 40 and 50 years old with active or convalescent COVID-19.

This chain joins TRBV3-1 (or the pseudogene TRBV3-2) and TRBJ2-3; D not resolved. The V end lost 9 bases, the J end lost 2 bases, and 18 bases lay between the germline ends. This CDR3 is 15 amino acids long. CDR1 and CDR2 from the germline V gene are LGHDT and YNNKEL (reference sequence). As DNA, the CDR3 is TGTGCCAGTGCTTTAGCCCTCTTGGACACAGATACGCAGTATTTT. Translating it yields CASALALLDTDTQYF.

V usage is TRBV28 and J usage is TRBJ2-1, with D possibly being TRBD2 (5 bases). Germline CDR1 reads MDHEN; CDR2 reads SYDVKM. The CDR3 sequence is 15 residues long. V gave up 0 bases and J gave up 5 bases, with 11 bases separating them. The CDR3 nucleotides are TGTGCCAGCAGTTTATGGGCTAGCCGTCACAATGAGCAGTTCTTC. Translation: CASSLWASRHNEQFF.

The V call is TRBV18, the J call TRBJ1-5, with 7 bases lining up with TRBD1. Germline trimming cut 6 bases from V and 5 bases from J; bases unmatched to any gene: 7. This CDR3 contains 14 residues. Germline-derived CDR1 and CDR2 are KGHSH and LQKENI. The CDR3 nucleotides read TGTGCCAGCTCTCTAACCGACAGGGATCAGCCCCAGCATTTT. Translated, it gives CASSLTDRDQPQHF.

This chain uses TRBV5-5 with TRBJ2-7; 9 positions agree with TRBD1. Germline-derived CDR1 and CDR2 are SGHKS and YYEKEE (reference sequence). The CDR3 sequence is 14 residues long. V was clipped by 2 bases and J by 4 bases; unmatched bases: 4. CDR3 nucleotide sequence: TGTGCCAGCAGCTTTTGGACAGGGGAATACGAGCAGTACTTC. Its protein product is CASSFWTGEYEQYF.

This clone has only one observation. The chain employs TRBV14 and TRBJ2-5; 10 nucleotides align to TRBD2. Germline V gene lookup returns CDR1 SGHDN and CDR2 FVKESK. The CDR3 runs to 17 residues. The V and J ends lost 0 bases and 5 bases, in that order; junction bases with no gene match: 9. The CDR3 spells CASSQEPAGGPGETQYF. For the CDR3, the DNA is TGTGCCAGCAGCCAAGAACCAGCGGGAGGGCCGGGGGAGACCCAGTACTTC.

J is TRBJ2-3 and V is TRBV11-3, with a possible D match to TRBD1 (6 bases). Per the germline V gene, CDR1 is SGHNT and CDR2 is YENEEA. This CDR3 has 17 amino acids. V was cut by 5 bases and J by 1 base, with 19 bases left in between. CDR3 DNA: TGTGCCAGCAGCCCGGGCGATGGGGCAGGGGGCACAGATACGCAGTATTTT. The encoded protein is CASSPGDGAGGTDTQYF.

This chain connects TRBV19 to TRBJ2-5; D is possibly TRBD2 (6 bases). With 6 bases removed from V and 1 base from J, the gap between germline ends came to 15 bases. Germline CDR1 and CDR2: LNHDA and SQIVND (reference sequence). The CDR3 runs 15 residues. DNA for the CDR3: TGTGCCAGTAGGCAGACTAGTACCTCCCAAGAGACCCAGTACTTC. This gives the protein CASRQTSTSQETQYF.

This chain links TRBV6-1 with TRBJ2-2; D is unclear. This CDR3 is 14 amino acids long. V gave up 5 bases and J gave up 1 base, with 8 bases separating them. The V gene's germline CDR1 is MNHNS and CDR2 SASEGT. The CDR3 DNA follows: TGTGCCAGCAGTTTTCACAAGAACACCGGGGAGCTGTTTTTT. Translation gives CASSFHKNTGELFF.

This chain links TRBV7-8 with TRBJ2-7, with TRBD2 matching 10 bases. The V gene end was trimmed by 2 bases and the J gene end by 9 bases; junction bases not matched to a gene: 19. CDR1 and CDR2 from the germline V gene are SGHVS and FQNEAQ. This CDR3 has 18 amino acids. CDR3: CASSLTWSGLAGVPVQYF. CDR3 sequence (DNA): TGTGCCAGCAGCTTAACGTGGTCGGGGCTAGCGGGGGTCCCTGTGCAGTACTTC.

The sample holds one count of this clone. This sequence joins TRBV5-3 and TRBJ1-5, with 11 bases aligning to TRBD1. TRBV5-3 is flagged as an ORF with uncertain function. This CDR3 region has 15 residues. V shed 4 bases and J 2 bases; nucleotides not matched to a gene: 2. CDR3 protein: CARSRTGGRNQPQHF. Written as DNA, the CDR3 is TGTGCCAGAAGCCGGACAGGGGGCCGCAATCAGCCCCAGCATTTT.

The table lists this clone with a few counts. The chain carries TRBV28 and TRBJ2-7; D perhaps matches TRBD2 (6 bases). Germline CDR1 reads MDHEN; CDR2 reads SYDVKM. V was shortened by 6 bases and J by 0 bases, with 12 bases between the two germline ends. The CDR3 is made up of 14 amino acids. The CDR3 nucleotides read TGTGCCAGCAGACCAGCGGGCAACTCCTACGAGCAGTACTTC. As protein: CASRPAGNSYEQYF.

This chain joins TRBV24-1 and TRBJ2-3; the match to TRBD2 covers 7 bases. Germline V gene lookup returns CDR1 KGHDR and CDR2 SFDVKD. The CDR3 has 13 amino acids. V dropped 9 bases and J dropped 3; count of bases not matched to a gene: 5. The CDR3 DNA reads TGTGCCACCGCCACGGGAGGTACAGATACGCAGTATTTT. It yields the protein CATATGGTDTQYF.

The rearrangement uses TRBV28 and TRBJ1-2; tentatively, D is TRBD1 (5 bases). Trimming removed 6 bases at V and 1 base at J, with 15 bases between. Per the germline V gene, CDR1 is MDHEN and CDR2 is SYDVKM. The CDR3 loop spans 15 amino acids. CDR3 nucleotides: TGTGCCAGCAGCACGGGACTTTTTCTTAACTATGGCTACACCTTC. The encoded protein is CASSTGLFLNYGYTF.